The TCR beta chain under discussion was sequenced for a study of shared clonotypes between healthy human individuals. Repertoires were generated with immunoSEQ multiplex PCR, while TCRdb's copy carries only in-frame clones and drops some. The sample holds approximately 2,000,000 clones, roughly 95% seen once. A word on this clone: Its specificity is unknown.

General study results and limits: Sequencing depth was a factor that was expected to affect clonotype sharing among donors.

The CDR3 extends over 15 amino acids. V dropped 2 bases and J dropped 3 bases, with 14 bases sitting between them. CDR1 and CDR2 from the germline V gene are SGHTA and FQGNSA. Only CD45RO-negative cells positively selected for CCR7 counted as naive CD8 cells, so terminally differentiated effector memory CD45RA+ cells were excluded. The receptor was isolated from a man aged 18 to 29 in good health. Some clones in this sample may be carry-over from other donors' samples. Sequenced material: naive CD8+ T cells from PBMCs. The chain is built from TRBV7-2 and TRBJ2-7; D perhaps matches TRBD2 (5 bases). As DNA, the CDR3 is TGTGCCAGCAGCTTATTTTGGGAGAGAAACTACGAGCAGTACTTC. Amino acids: CASSLFWERNYEQYF.